This TCR beta chain came from a study of shared clonotypes between healthy human individuals. Overall study results and limits: Clonotypes shared by all four donors outscored non-shared clonotypes in generation probability.

In the case of this clone: Its antigen is still unknown.

The CDR3 sequence is 14 residues long. Germline CDR1 ENHRY, CDR2 SYGVKD. V was clipped by 7 bases and J by 4 bases, with 16 bases between them. Clones were sequenced by immunoSEQ multiplex PCR, and TCRdb holds only the in-frame ones, with some missing. The table includes more than 2 million clones, roughly 94% detected once. The chain links TRBV10-3 to TRBJ1-2, with D unresolved. This TCR was recovered from a man aged 18 to 29 in good health. The source material was naive CD4+ T cells sorted from blood. As for subset: CD45RA+ positively selected. The DNA for the CDR3 is TGTGCCATCACCGCCTTCCCAGAAACCTATGGCTACACCTTC. It encodes CAITAFPETYGYTF.